The clone carrying this TCR beta chain was observed at least ten times. These data belong to a study of T-cell reconstitution after alpha-beta-depleted transplantation in children. The CDR3 covers 13 residues. V lost 3 bases and J 6 bases, leaving 11 bases between the germline ends. For TCRbeta, the library was prepared with unique molecular identifiers. TCRdb reanalysed the PCR reads using MiXCR and keeps one entry per CDR3 protein. The profile shows some 80,000 distinct CDR3 sequences, around a sixth of them singletons. The receptor was derived from a male patient aged 2 to 10 who had a stem cell transplant for acute lymphoblastic leukemia, so the T cells may come from the graft donor. The material was PBMCs, mostly from graft donor cells, obtained 360 days after TCRalphabeta/CD19-depleted stem cell transplant. V is TRBV12-3 or TRBV12-4 and J is TRBJ2-5, with D unclear. The CDR3 is CASSFPGGKTQYF. DNA for the CDR3: TGTGCCAGCAGTTTTCCCGGTGGAAAGACCCAGTACTTC.